This entry features one TCR beta chain sequence. This table comes from immunoSEQ multiplex PCR, and its TCRdb copy is limited to in-frame clones, with some not included. There are 75,000 to 100,000 clones in the sample; 86% occur only once, and about 2% lies in the top ten. Germline lookup yields CDR1 SGHRS and CDR2 YFSETQ. This CDR3 comprises 14 residues. Trimming cost V 0 bases and J 4 bases, with 10 bases left between them. The sample is drawn from a study of preoperative IRX-2 immunotherapy in early breast cancer. Treatment in this sample: preoperative locoregional IRX-2 cytokine immunotherapy. Patients received preoperative, locoregional IRX-2 cytokine immunotherapy in a phase Ib study.

The clonotype originates from a human donor with breast cancer. The material was tumor tissue, obtained after IRX-2 immunotherapy. V gene TRBV5-1 combines with J gene TRBJ1-1; no clear D. This chain's CDR3 is CASSLASVSTEAFF. CDR3 coding DNA: TGCGCCAGCAGCTTGGCTTCTGTGTCCACTGAAGCTTTCTTT. Together with reference TRBV5-1 and TRBJ1-1, the CDR3 gives the full variable domain: KAGVTQTPRYLIKTRGQQVTLSCSPISGHRSVSWYQQTPGQGLQFLFEYFSETQRNKGNFPGRFSGRQFSNSRSEMNVSTLELGDSALYLCASSLASVSTEAFFGQGTRLTVV.